Detailed here is one T cell receptor (beta chain). The record originates from a study of shared clonotypes between healthy human individuals. The CDR3 is made up of 14 amino acids. Per the germline V gene, CDR1 is MNHEY and CDR2 is SMNVEV (reference sequence). Deletions cut 6 bases from V and 1 base from J, with 13 bases between. Using immunoSEQ multiplex PCR, the repertoire was profiled, and TCRdb retains in-frame clones only, with some absent. The sample has fewer than 1.6 million clones; 98% to 99% are singletons. The material sequenced was naive CD4+ T cells sorted from blood. Subset defined: CD45RA+ positively selected. The clonotype comes from a man under 40 in good health. The V and J genes are TRBV27 and TRBJ2-7; D is possibly TRBD2 (6 bases). The CDR3: CASRLVGGSYEQYF. The DNA for the CDR3 is TGTGCCAGCAGGCTCGTTGGAGGGTCCTACGAGCAGTACTTC.